Below, 25 T cell receptor beta chains from the same sample are listed, as sequenced in a study of cytomegalovirus exposure and HLA in healthy donors. PCR primers comprised 60 Vbeta and 13 Jbeta primers. Assay: immunoSEQ multiplex PCR; the TCRdb copy retains only in-frame clones and omits some. The repertoire holds about 200,000 clones, 65% to 90% seen once, with about 2.2% in the top ten. The sequenced material came from PBMCs. The receptors here all came from a woman aged 45-65 years in good health and CMV-seronegative.

This sequence joins TRBV7-2 and TRBJ2-7, with D possibly matching TRBD1 (5 bases). The length of the CDR3 is 12 residues. V lost 5 bases and J 3 bases, leaving 8 bases between the germline ends. Germline V CDR1 and CDR2: SGHTA, FQGNSA. The CDR3 sequence: CASSVDSYEQYF. DNA for the CDR3: TGTGCCAGCAGCGTAGACAGCTACGAGCAGTACTTC.

The V gene is TRBV14, the J gene TRBJ1-5; D remains unclear. V shed 3 bases and J shed 5 bases, with 5 bases lying between them. The CDR3 spans 12 residues. The germline gives CDR1 SGHDN, CDR2 FVKESK. CDR3 bases: TGTGCCAGCAGCCATCGGGATCAGCCCCAGCATTTT. Translation: CASSHRDQPQHF. The full variable domain, with the rest looked up from reference TRBV14 and TRBJ1-5, is EAGVTQFPSHSVIEKGQTVTLRCDPISGHDNLYWYRRVMGKEIKFLLHFVKESKQDESGMPNNRFLAERTGGTYSTLKVQPAELEDSGVYFCASSHRDQPQHFGDGTRLSIL.

The rearrangement links TRBV19 to TRBJ1-3; no clear D gene. Germline V gene data show CDR1 as LNHDA and CDR2 as SQIVND (reference sequence). V was trimmed by 5 bases and J by 8 bases, leaving 19 bases between them. This CDR3 has 15 residues. CDR3 in DNA: TGTGCCAGTAGTCTCGACTTGACCACTCGGGACACCATATATTTT. Its protein product is CASSLDLTTRDTIYF.

As for this clone: Other DNA sequences in this specimen translate into the identical CDR3. This rearrangement joins TRBV6-1 to TRBJ1-1; 8 bases map to TRBD1. The germline V gene encodes CDR1 MNHNS and CDR2 SASEGT. The CDR3 runs to 13 residues. V lost 8 bases, J lost 5 bases, and 7 bases stayed unmatched. CDR3 nucleotides: TGTGCCAGCTCAGGGACAGGTGGAACTGAAGCTTTCTTT. It specifies CASSGTGGTEAFF.

This clone turned up a few times. This chain joins TRBV25-1 and TRBJ1-1, with 8 bases that match TRBD1. The V segment lost 7 bases and the J segment 1 base; nucleotides outside the gene matches: 11. Germline V gene data show CDR1 as MGHDK and CDR2 as SYGVNS. The CDR3 extends over 16 amino acids. CDR3 amino acids: CASTPDRGATNTEAFF. The CDR3 nucleotides are TGTGCCAGCACTCCCGACAGGGGAGCGACGAACACTGAAGCTTTCTTT. The whole variable domain, remainder taken from reference TRBV25-1 and TRBJ1-1, is EADIYQTPRYLVIGTGKKITLECSQTMGHDKMYWYQQDPGMELHLIHYSYGVNSTEKGDLSSESTVSRIRTEHFPLTLESARPSHTSQYLCASTPDRGATNTEAFFGQGTRLTVV.

This rearrangement joins TRBV29-1 to TRBJ2-5; the match to TRBD2 covers 10 bases. The V gene end was trimmed by 7 bases and the J gene end by 3 bases; junction bases not matched to a gene: 5. CDR1 is SQVTM, CDR2 ANQGSEA, per germline. This CDR3 has 13 residues. As DNA, the CDR3 is TGCAGCGCCGCTGGACTAGCGGAAGAGACCCAGTACTTC. It yields the protein CSAAGLAEETQYF.

The rearrangement links TRBV28 to TRBJ2-2; 9 bases fit TRBD2. The CDR3 spans 15 residues. CDR1 and CDR2 (germline): MDHEN, SYDVKM. In DNA form, the CDR3 reads TGTGCTGGGAGGGCTAGCGGGACCCGGACCGGGGAGCTGTTTTTT. Its protein product is CAGRASGTRTGELFF.

This rearrangement joins TRBV7-2 to TRBJ2-4; D is perhaps TRBD1 (5 bases). Germline V gives CDR1 SGHTA, CDR2 FQGNSA. V was shortened by 5 bases and J by 3 bases, with 11 bases between the two germline ends. The CDR3 consists of 14 residues. The CDR3 DNA sequence: TGTGCCAGCAGCCTGGACAAGATCAAAAACATTCAGTACTTC. It codes for CASSLDKIKNIQYF.

This clone was detected once. No DNA is shown, since the ends of the CDR3 on it are uncertain; the CDR3 is the one TCRdb lists. The chain uses TRBV28 and TRBJ2-7; TRBD1 is the table's D call, not checked against the DNA. Looked up from germline, CDR1 is MDHEN and CDR2 is SYDVKM. The CDR3 has 14 amino acids, counting both end residues. The CDR3 sequence is CASSFLAGRYEQYF.

This chain uses TRBV5-1 with TRBJ2-1; D perhaps matches TRBD2 (5 bases). The CDR3 contains 15 residues. CDR1 SGHRS and CDR2 YFSETQ come from the germline V gene. V was clipped by 0 bases and J by 8 bases, with 15 bases between them. This CDR3 reads CASSLGLLKTDEQFF. In nucleotides, the CDR3 is TGCGCCAGCAGCTTGGGACTACTAAAGACCGATGAGCAGTTCTTC.

This rearrangement joins TRBV7-2 to TRBJ1-3, with D perhaps matching TRBD1 (5 bases). This CDR3 spans 17 amino acids. Germline V CDR1 and CDR2: SGHTA, FQGNSA. V was pared by 5 bases and J by 0 bases, with 17 bases between. DNA of the CDR3: TGTGCCAGCAGCCCGCGACAGTCTGATTACTCTGGAAACACCATATATTTT. Its translation is CASSPRQSDYSGNTIYF.

This chain uses TRBV6-4 with TRBJ2-7; D is undetermined. The V gene lost 4 bases and the J gene lost 2 bases, with 9 bases spanning the gap. Germline loops: CDR1 MRHNA, CDR2 SNTAGT. This CDR3 is built from 13 residues. The chain's CDR3 is CASSASSPYEQYF. The CDR3 DNA sequence: TGTGCCAGCAGTGCCTCTAGTCCCTACGAGCAGTACTTC.

This chain connects TRBV7-3 to TRBJ2-1; 10 bases are shared with TRBD1. With 4 bases clipped from V and 7 bases from J, the junction kept 10 bases outside the gene matches. Germline V gives CDR1 SGHTA, CDR2 FQGTGA. This CDR3 comprises 16 residues. The CDR3 protein is CASSSDRDRGGNEQFF. CDR3 coding DNA: TGTGCCAGCAGCTCGGACCGGGACAGGGGTGGGAATGAGCAGTTCTTC.

The genes are TRBV4-2 and TRBJ2-2, with D unclear. There are 17 residues in the CDR3. CDR1 and CDR2 (germline): LGHNA, YNFKEQ. The germline V and J ends were trimmed by 0 bases and 0 bases, with 11 bases remaining between them. The CDR3 sequence: CASSQDYGSSNTGELFF. In DNA, the CDR3 is TGTGCCAGCAGCCAAGATTATGGCAGTTCGAACACCGGGGAGCTGTTTTTT.

The V call is TRBV7-8, the J call TRBJ2-3, with D possibly matching TRBD1 (6 bases). The CDR3 sequence is 13 residues long. Trimming left V 4 bases short and J 4 bases short, with 9 bases between. Germline V gene lookup returns CDR1 SGHVS and CDR2 FQNEAQ. The DNA of the CDR3 is TGTGCCAGCAGCTCGGGACAAGCAGATACGCAGTATTTT. It encodes CASSSGQADTQYF.

The chain recombines TRBV5-5 with TRBJ2-7; TRBD1 matches 7 bases. The CDR3 is 14 amino acids. The junction had 6 bases not matched to a gene; V was cut back by 4 bases and J by 2 bases. Germline values: CDR1 SGHKS, CDR2 YYEKEE (reference sequence). The CDR3 protein is CASSIQGLPYEQYF. CDR3 nucleotide sequence: TGTGCCAGCAGCATACAGGGGTTACCCTACGAGCAGTACTTC.

The V call is TRBV28, the J call TRBJ2-2, with D unclear. The CDR3 has 13 amino acids. Trimming stripped 2 bases from V and 4 bases from J, with 5 bases between. Germline values: CDR1 MDHEN, CDR2 SYDVKM. In DNA form, the CDR3 reads TGTGCCAGCAGTTTACAATTCACCGGGGAGCTGTTTTTT. This sequence encodes CASSLQFTGELFF.

This rearrangement joins TRBV18 to TRBJ1-3; 7 nucleotides agree with TRBD1. CDR1 and CDR2 (germline): KGHSH, LQKENI. The V gene end was trimmed by 3 bases and the J gene end by 4 bases; junction bases not matched to a gene: 15. This CDR3 spans 18 amino acids. CDR3 sequence (DNA): TGTGCCAGCTCACCCCCCCGGGGGTCTACGGGACAGGGAAACACCATATATTTT. Amino acids: CASSPPRGSTGQGNTIYF. The whole variable domain, remainder taken from reference TRBV18 and TRBJ1-3, is NAGVMQNPRHLVRRRGQEARLRCSPMKGHSHVYWYRQLPEEGLKFMVYLQKENIIDESGMPKERFSAEFPKEGPSILRIQQVVRGDSAAYFCASSPPRGSTGQGNTIYFGEGSWLTVV.

The V gene is TRBV27, the J gene TRBJ1-6, with TRBD1 as a possible D gene (5 bases). This CDR3 has 15 amino acids. Germline V gene data show CDR1 as MNHEY and CDR2 as SMNVEV (reference sequence). V lost 4 bases and J lost 13, with 20 bases in between. CDR3 sequence (DNA): TGTGCCAGCAGTTACTATGGCAGGGAGGACTCCCCCCTCCACTTT. Amino acid sequence: CASSYYGREDSPLHF.

The chain recombines TRBV5-4 with TRBJ2-7; no reliable D call. Germline-derived CDR1 and CDR2 are SGHNT and YYREEE (reference sequence). CDR3 size: 13 residues. V shed 2 bases and J shed 1 base, with 7 bases lying between them. This CDR3 reads CASSFSGSYEQYF. Written as DNA, the CDR3 is TGTGCCAGCAGCTTTTCGGGTTCCTACGAGCAGTACTTC.

The V call is TRBV25-1, the J call TRBJ2-5, with 10 bases identical to TRBD1. The J call may be incorrect, as the DNA end agrees better with TRBJ2-7. This CDR3 is 15 amino acids long. CDR1 is MGHDK, CDR2 SYGVNS, per germline. The CDR3 spells CASSLPGTGAPEQYF. The CDR3 nucleotides are TGTGCCAGCAGTCTCCCCGGGACAGGGGCCCCCGAGCAGTACTTC.

As DNA, the CDR3 is TGTGCCAGCAGCGTAGGTTCCGGGACAGGGGTAAACGGCTACACCTTC. Its translation: CASSVGSGTGVNGYTF. The rearrangement uses TRBV7-2 and TRBJ1-2, with TRBD1 matching 10 bases. Germline loops: CDR1 SGHTA, CDR2 FQGNSA. Losses at the gene ends were 5 bases for V and 8 bases for J; bases not matched to a gene: 14. This CDR3 contains 16 residues. The full variable domain, rest sourced from reference TRBV7-2 and TRBJ1-2, is GAGVSQSPSNKVTEKGKDVELRCDPISGHTALYWYRQSLGQGLEFLIYFQGNSAPDKSGLPSDRFSAERTGGSVSTLTIQRTQQEDSAVYLCASSVGSGTGVNGYTFGSGTRLTVV.

The rearrangement links TRBV18 to TRBJ2-5; possible D gene TRBD2, 6 bases. Germline V gene sequence: CDR1 KGHSH, CDR2 LQKENI. Deletions cut 4 bases from V and 5 bases from J, with 20 bases between. The CDR3 is 16 residues long. For the CDR3, the DNA is TGTGCCAGCTCACAAGTTGCGGGGCCACCGACGGAGACCCAGTACTTC. Protein: CASSQVAGPPTETQYF. The full variable domain, completed using reference TRBV18 and TRBJ2-5, is NAGVMQNPRHLVRRRGQEARLRCSPMKGHSHVYWYRQLPEEGLKFMVYLQKENIIDESGMPKERFSAEFPKEGPSILRIQQVVRGDSAAYFCASSQVAGPPTETQYFGPGTRLLVL.

The chain carries TRBV7-8 and TRBJ2-1, with D maybe TRBD2 (6 bases). Germline CDR1 reads SGHVS; CDR2 reads FQNEAQ. With 5 bases removed from V and 1 base from J, the gap between germline ends came to 21 bases. This CDR3 spans 18 amino acids. This CDR3 reads CASSRQGAAGNSYNEQFF. The CDR3 DNA is TGTGCCAGCAGCAGACAAGGGGCTGCGGGAAATTCCTACAATGAGCAGTTCTTC. Full variable domain (remainder filled in from reference TRBV7-8 and TRBJ2-1): GAGVSQSPRYKVAKRGQDVALRCDPISGHVSLFWYQQALGQGPEFLTYFQNEAQLDKSGLPSDRFFAERPEGSVSTLKIQRTQQEDSAVYLCASSRQGAAGNSYNEQFFGPGTRLTVL.

V is TRBV5-6 and J is TRBJ2-3, with D possibly matching TRBD2 (6 bases). Trimming pared 4 bases from V and 3 bases from J, leaving 12 bases between. The CDR3 runs 14 residues. Germline V gene lookup returns CDR1 SGHDT and CDR2 YYEEEE. CDR3 coding DNA: TGTGCCAGCAGCGCGGGGATGAAAACAGATACGCAGTATTTT. Translating gives CASSAGMKTDTQYF.